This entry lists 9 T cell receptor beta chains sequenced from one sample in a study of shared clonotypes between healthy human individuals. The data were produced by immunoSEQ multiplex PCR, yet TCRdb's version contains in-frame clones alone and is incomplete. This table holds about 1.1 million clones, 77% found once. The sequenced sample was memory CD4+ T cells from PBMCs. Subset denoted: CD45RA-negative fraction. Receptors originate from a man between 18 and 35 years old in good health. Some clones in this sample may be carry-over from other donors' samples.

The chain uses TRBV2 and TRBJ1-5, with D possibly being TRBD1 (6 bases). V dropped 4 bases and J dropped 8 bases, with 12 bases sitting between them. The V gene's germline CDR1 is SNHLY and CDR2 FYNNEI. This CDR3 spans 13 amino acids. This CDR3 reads CASSVGGWEPQHF. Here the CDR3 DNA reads TGTGCCAGCAGTGTGGGGGGCTGGGAGCCCCAGCATTTT.

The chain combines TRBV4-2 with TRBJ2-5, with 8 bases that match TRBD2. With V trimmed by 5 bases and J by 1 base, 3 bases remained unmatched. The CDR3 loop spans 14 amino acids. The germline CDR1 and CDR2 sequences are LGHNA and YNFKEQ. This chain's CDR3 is CASSAREGQETQYF. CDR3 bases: TGTGCCAGCAGCGCACGGGAGGGCCAAGAGACCCAGTACTTC.

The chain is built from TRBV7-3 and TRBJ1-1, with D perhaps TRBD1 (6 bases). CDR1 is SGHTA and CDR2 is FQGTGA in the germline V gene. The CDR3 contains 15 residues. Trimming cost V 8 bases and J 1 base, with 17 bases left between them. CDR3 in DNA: TGTGCCAGCTCCCCCTCGACGGGACAGAACACTGAAGCTTTCTTT. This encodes CASSPSTGQNTEAFF.

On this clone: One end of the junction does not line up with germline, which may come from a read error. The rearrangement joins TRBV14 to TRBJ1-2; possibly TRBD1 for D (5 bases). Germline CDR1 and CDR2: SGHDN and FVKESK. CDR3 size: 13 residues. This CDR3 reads CASSQGTLYGYTF. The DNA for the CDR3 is TGTGCCAGCAGTCAAGGGACGTTGTATGGCTACACCTTC. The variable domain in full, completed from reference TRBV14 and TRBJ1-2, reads EAGVTQFPSHSVIEKGQTVTLRCDPISGHDNLYWYRRVMGKEIKFLLHFVKESKQDESGMPNNRFLAERTGGTYSTLKVQPAELEDSGVYFCASSQGTLYGYTFGSGTRLTVV.

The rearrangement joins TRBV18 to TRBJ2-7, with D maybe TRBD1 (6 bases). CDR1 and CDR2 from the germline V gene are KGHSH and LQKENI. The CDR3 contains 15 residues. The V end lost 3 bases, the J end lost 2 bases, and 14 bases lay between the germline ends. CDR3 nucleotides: TGTGCCAGCTCACCTGGGGGCCAGGGAACCTACGAGCAGTACTTC. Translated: CASSPGGQGTYEQYF.

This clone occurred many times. The CDR3 protein is CASSEAARRNTGELFF. As DNA, the CDR3 is TGTGCCAGCAGTGAAGCCGCCAGGCGGAACACCGGGGAGCTGTTTTTT. V gene TRBV2 combines with J gene TRBJ2-2; D is undetermined. The CDR3 is made up of 16 amino acids. V was cut by 0 bases and J by 1 base, with 9 bases left in between. Looked up from germline, CDR1 is SNHLY and CDR2 is FYNNEI.

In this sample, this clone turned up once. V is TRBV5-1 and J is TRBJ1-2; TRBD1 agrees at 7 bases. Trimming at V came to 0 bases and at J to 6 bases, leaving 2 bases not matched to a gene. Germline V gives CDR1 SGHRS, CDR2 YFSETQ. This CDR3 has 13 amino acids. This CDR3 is CASSLETGNGYTF. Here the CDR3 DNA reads TGCGCCAGCAGCTTGGAGACAGGGAATGGCTACACCTTC.

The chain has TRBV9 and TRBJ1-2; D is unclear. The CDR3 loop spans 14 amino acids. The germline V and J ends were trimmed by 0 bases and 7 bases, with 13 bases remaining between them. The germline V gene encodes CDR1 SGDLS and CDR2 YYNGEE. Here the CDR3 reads CASSVVTGASGYTF. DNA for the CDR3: TGTGCCAGCAGCGTAGTAACGGGCGCGAGTGGCTACACCTTC.

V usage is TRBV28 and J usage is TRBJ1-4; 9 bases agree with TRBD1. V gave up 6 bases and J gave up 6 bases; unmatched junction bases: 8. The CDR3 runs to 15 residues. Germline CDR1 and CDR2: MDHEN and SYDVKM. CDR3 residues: CASSRVRDRDEKLFF. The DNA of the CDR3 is TGTGCCAGCAGCCGGGTCCGGGACAGGGATGAAAAACTGTTTTTT.